This T cell receptor beta chain is drawn from a study of T cell repertoires in cytomegalovirus infection. From the reads, TCRdb called clonotypes with MiXCR, one entry per CDR3 protein. The sample contains 150,000 to 200,000 distinct CDR3 sequences, 8% to 10% of which appear only once. This clonotype was seen at least ten times. The specimen sequenced was PBMCs. The TCR sequence derives from a human donor in good health (CMV status not recorded). Some clones in this sample may be carry-over from other donors' samples.

This CDR3 reads CASSETLLAGVVQSLKNIQYF. The DNA for the CDR3 is TGTGCCAGCAGTGAAACCCTACTAGCGGGAGTGGTCCAATCACTTAAAAACATTCAGTACTTC. The chain couples TRBV2 to TRBJ2-4; 11 nucleotides match TRBD2. The germline V gene has CDR1 SNHLY and CDR2 FYNNEI. The CDR3 consists of 21 residues. V shed 2 bases and J 4 bases; nucleotides not matched to a gene: 19.